This record covers a single TCR beta chain. These data belong to a study of T cell changes during pregnancy in multiple sclerosis. V gave up 4 bases and J gave up 6 bases, with 15 bases separating them. This CDR3 spans 14 amino acids. Germline assignment: CDR1 KGHSH and CDR2 LQKENI. Assay used: immunoSEQ multiplex PCR; TCRdb lists only in-frame clones, some missing. The table records 65,000 to 75,000 clones, roughly nine tenths of them present only once. The sequencing used peripheral blood, collected in the second trimester of pregnancy. The genes are TRBV18 and TRBJ1-2; D perhaps matches TRBD1 (5 bases). The sequence was collected from a female donor with multiple sclerosis, enrolled in a pregnancy study. The CDR3 nucleotides read TGTGCCAGCTCACTGGACATGCAGGAGCATGGCTACACCTTC. Encoded protein: CASSLDMQEHGYTF.